This paragraph covers one TCR beta chain sequence. As yet, its antigen is unknown. CDR1 and CDR2 from the germline V gene are PRHDT and FYEKMQ (reference sequence). CDR3 length equals 14 residues. Trimming removed 3 bases from V and 3 bases from J; junction bases left unmatched: 4. Sequencing was performed with immunoSEQ multiplex PCR; in TCRdb, only in-frame clones are kept and a portion is missing. The table has 90,000 to 95,000 clones, 85% to 95% seen once. This entry belongs to a study of graft-versus-host responses after intestinal transplantation. This chain uses TRBV13 with TRBJ2-7; 8 nucleotides match TRBD1. The sequences come from unstimulated CD8+ T cells sorted from spleen or lymph node cells, collected before intestinal transplant. The TCR was taken from a human donor who received an intestinal transplant. The CDR3 DNA reads TGTGCCAGCAGCTTCCAGGGGGCCCTCTACGAGCAGTACTTC. Translation: CASSFQGALYEQYF. Supplemented by reference TRBV13 and TRBJ2-7, the full variable domain reads AAGVIQSPRHLIKEKRETATLKCYPIPRHDTVYWYQQGPGQDPQFLISFYEKMQSDKGSIPDRFSAQQFSDYHSELNMSSLELGDSALYFCASSFQGALYEQYFGPGTRLTVT.